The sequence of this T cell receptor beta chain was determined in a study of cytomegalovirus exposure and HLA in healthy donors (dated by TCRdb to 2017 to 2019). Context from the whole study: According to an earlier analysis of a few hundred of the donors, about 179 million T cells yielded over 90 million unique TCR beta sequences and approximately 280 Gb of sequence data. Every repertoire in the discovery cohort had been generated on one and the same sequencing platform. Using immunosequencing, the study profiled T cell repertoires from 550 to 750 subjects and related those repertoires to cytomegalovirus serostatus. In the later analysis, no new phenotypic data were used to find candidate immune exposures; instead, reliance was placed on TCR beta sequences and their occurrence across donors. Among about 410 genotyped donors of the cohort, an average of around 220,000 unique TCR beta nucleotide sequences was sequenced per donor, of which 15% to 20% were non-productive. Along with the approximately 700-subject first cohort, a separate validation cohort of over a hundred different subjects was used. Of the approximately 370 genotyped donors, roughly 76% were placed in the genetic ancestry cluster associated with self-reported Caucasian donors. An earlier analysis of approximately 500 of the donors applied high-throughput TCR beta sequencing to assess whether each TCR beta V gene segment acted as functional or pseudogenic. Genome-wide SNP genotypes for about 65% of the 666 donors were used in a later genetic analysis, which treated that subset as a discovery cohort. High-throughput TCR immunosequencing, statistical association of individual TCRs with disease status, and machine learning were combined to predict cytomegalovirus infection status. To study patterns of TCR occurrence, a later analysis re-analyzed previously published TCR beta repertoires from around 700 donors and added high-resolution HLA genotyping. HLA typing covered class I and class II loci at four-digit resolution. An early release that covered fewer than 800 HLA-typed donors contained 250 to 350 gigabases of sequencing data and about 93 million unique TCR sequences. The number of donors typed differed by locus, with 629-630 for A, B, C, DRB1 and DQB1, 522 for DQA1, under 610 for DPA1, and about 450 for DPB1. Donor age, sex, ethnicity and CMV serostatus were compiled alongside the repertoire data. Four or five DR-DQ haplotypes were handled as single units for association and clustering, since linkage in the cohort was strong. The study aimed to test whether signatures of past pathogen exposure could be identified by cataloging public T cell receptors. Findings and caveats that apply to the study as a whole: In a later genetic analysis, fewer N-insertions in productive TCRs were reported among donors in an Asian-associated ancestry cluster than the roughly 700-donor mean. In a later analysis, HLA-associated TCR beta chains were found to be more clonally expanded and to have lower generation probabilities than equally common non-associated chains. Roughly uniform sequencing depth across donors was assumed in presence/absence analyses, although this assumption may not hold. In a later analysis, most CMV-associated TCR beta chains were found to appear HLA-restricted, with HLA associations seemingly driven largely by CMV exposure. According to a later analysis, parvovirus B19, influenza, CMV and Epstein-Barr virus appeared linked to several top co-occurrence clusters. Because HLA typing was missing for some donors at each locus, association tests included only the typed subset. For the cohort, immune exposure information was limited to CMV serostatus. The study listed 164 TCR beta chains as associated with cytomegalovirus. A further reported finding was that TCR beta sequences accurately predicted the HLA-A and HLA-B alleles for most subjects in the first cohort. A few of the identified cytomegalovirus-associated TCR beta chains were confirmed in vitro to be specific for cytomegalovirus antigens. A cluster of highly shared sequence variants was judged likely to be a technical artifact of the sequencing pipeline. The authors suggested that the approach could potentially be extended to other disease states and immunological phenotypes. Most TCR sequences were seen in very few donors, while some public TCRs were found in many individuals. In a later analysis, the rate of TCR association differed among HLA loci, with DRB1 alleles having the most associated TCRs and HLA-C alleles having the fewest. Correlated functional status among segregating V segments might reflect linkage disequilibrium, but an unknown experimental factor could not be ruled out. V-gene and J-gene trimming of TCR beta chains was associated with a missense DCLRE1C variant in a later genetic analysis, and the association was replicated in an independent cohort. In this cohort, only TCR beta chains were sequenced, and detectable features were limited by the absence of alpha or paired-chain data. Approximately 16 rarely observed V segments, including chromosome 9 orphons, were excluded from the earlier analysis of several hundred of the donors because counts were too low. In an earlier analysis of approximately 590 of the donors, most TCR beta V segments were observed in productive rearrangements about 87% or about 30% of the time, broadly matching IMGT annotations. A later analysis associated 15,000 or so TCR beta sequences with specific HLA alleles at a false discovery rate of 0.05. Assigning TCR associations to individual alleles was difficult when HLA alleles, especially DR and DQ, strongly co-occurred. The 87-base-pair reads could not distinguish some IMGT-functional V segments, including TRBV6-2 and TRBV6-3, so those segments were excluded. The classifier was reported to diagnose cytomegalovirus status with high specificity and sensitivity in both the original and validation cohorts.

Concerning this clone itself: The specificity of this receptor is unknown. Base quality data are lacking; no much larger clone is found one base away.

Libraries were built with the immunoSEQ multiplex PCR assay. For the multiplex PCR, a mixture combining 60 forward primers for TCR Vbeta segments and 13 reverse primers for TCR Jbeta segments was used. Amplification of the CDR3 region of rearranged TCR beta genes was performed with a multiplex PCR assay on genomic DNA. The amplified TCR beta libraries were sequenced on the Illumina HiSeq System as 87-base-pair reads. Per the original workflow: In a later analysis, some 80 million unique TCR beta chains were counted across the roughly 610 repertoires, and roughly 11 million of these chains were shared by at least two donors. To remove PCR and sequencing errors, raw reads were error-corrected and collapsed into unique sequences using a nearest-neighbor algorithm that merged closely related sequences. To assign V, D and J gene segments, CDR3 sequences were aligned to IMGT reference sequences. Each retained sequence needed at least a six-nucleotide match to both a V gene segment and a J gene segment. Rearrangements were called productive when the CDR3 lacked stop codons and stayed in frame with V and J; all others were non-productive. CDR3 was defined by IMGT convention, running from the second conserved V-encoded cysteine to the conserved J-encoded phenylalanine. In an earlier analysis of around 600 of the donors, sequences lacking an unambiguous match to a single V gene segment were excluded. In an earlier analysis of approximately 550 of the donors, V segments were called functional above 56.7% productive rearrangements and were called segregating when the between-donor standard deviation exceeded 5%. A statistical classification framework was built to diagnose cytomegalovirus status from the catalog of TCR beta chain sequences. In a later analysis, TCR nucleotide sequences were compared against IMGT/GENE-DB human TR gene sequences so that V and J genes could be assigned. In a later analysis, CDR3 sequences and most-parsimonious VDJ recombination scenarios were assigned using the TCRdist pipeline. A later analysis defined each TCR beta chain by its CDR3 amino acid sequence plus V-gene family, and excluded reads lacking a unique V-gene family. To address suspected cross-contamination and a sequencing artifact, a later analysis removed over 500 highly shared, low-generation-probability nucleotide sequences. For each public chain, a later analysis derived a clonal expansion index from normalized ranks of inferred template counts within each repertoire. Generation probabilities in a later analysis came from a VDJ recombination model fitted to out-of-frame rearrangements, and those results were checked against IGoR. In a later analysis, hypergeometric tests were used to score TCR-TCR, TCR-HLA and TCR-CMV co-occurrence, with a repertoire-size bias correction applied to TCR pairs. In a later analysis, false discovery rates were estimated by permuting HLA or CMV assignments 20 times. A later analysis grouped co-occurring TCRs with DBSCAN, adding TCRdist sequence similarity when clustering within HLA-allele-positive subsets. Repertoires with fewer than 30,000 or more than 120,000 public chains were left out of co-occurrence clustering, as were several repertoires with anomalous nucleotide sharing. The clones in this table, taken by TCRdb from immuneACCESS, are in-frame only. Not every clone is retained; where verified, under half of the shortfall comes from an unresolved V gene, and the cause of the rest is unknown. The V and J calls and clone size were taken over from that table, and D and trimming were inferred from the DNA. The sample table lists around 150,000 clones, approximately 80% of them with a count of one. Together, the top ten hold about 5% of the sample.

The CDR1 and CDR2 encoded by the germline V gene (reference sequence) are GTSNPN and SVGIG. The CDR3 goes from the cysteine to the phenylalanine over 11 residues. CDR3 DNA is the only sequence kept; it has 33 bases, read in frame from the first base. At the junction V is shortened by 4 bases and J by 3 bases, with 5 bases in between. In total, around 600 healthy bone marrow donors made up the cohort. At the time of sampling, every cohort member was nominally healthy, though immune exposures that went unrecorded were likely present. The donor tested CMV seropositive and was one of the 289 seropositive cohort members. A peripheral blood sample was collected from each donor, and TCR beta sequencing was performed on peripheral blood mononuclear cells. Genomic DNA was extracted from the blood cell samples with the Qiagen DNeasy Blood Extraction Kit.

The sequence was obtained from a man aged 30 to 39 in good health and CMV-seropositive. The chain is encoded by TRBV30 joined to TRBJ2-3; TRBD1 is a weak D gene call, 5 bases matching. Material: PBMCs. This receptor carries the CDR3 CAWTGTDTQYF. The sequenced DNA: TGTGCCTGGACAGGGACAGATACGCAGTATTTT. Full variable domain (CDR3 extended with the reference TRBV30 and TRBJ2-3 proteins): SQTIHQWPATLVQPVGSPLSLECTVEGTSNPNLYWYRQAAGRGLQLLFYSVGIGQISSEVPQNLSASRPQDRQFILSSKKLLLSDSGFYLCAWTGTDTQYFGPGTRLTVL.